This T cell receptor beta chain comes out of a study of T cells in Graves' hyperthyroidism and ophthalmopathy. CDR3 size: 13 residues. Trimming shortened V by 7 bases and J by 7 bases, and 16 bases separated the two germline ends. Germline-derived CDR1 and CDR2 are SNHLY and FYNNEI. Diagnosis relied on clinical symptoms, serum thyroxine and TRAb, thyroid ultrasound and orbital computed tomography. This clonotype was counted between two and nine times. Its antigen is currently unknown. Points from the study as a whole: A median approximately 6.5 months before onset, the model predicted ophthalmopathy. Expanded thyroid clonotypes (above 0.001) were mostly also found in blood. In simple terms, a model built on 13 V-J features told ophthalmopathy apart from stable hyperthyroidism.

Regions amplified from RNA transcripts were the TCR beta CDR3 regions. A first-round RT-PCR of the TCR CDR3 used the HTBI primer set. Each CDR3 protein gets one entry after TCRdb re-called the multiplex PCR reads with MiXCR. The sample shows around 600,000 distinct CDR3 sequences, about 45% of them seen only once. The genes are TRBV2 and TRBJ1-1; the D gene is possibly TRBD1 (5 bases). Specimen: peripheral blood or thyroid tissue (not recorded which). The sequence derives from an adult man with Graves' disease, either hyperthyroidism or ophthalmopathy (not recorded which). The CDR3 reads CASILTDVGEAFF. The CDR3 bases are TGTGCCAGCATCCTGACAGACGTAGGTGAAGCTTTCTTT.